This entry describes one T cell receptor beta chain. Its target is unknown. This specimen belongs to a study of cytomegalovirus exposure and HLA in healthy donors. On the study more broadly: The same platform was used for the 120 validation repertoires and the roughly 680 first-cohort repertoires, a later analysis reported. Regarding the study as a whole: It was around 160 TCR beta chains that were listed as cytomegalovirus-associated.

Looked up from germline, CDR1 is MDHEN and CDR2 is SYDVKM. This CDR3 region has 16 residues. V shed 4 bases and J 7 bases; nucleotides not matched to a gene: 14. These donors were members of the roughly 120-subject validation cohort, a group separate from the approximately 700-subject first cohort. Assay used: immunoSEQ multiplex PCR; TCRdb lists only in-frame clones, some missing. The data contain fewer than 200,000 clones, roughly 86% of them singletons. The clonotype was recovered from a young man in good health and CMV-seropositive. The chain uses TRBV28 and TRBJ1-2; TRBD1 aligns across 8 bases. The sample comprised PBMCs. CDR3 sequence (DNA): TGTGCCAGCAGTTCTTCCTTGACAGGGGCAGAGGGTGGCTACACCTTC. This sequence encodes CASSSSLTGAEGGYTF.